The 14 T cell receptor beta chains below were found in one sample sequenced in a study of shared clonotypes between healthy human individuals. CD8 cells regarded as naive lacked CD45RO, were positively chosen for CCR7, and omitted terminally differentiated effector memory CD45RA+ cells. Assay: immunoSEQ multiplex PCR; the TCRdb copy retains only in-frame clones and omits some. The sample includes about 2.1 million clones, 85% to 95% of them seen just once. Sequencing was done on a sample of naive CD8+ T cells from PBMCs. These receptors all stem from a man between 18 and 35 years old in good health. Some clones in this sample may be carry-over from other donors' samples.

A remark on this clone: At one of its ends the junction is not consistent with the germline gene, which may arise from a read error. The chain links TRBV7-9 to TRBJ2-7; the match to TRBD2 covers 14 bases. There are 18 residues in the CDR3. CDR1 is SEHNR and CDR2 is FQNEAQ in the germline V gene (reference sequence). CDR3: CAGRSTSGRADPSQEQYF. The CDR3, as DNA: TGTGCCGGCAGGTCGACTAGCGGGAGGGCCGACCCGTCACAAGAGCAGTACTTC.

The chain links TRBV11-2 to TRBJ2-3, with 12 nucleotides matching TRBD2. With V trimmed by 5 bases and J by 6 bases, 12 bases remained unmatched. The CDR3 length is 17 residues. In germline, CDR1 is SGHAT, CDR2 FQNNGV. CDR3 in DNA: TGTGCCAGCAGCCTAAAGACTAGCGGGAGCCGGTGGGATACGCAGTATTTT. This sequence encodes CASSLKTSGSRWDTQYF.

The chain joins TRBV7-9 to TRBJ2-5; the match to TRBD1 covers 9 bases. Per germline, CDR1 SEHNR and CDR2 FQNEAQ (reference sequence). J lost 1 base, V lost 5 bases, and 5 bases had no gene match. The CDR3 spans 15 residues. CDR3 coding DNA: TGTGCCAGCAGCCCCAAGGGACAGGGCCAAGAGACCCAGTACTTC. Amino acid sequence: CASSPKGQGQETQYF.

This chain uses TRBV11-2 with TRBJ2-1, with 9 bases fitting TRBD2. CDR1 and CDR2 from the germline V gene are SGHAT and FQNNGV. The CDR3 is 16 amino acids. After removal of 3 bases from V and 5 bases from J, the junction contained 8 bases not matched to a gene. CDR3 in DNA: TGTGCCAGCAGCTTGGGGGTAGCGGGAGTTAACAATGAGCAGTTCTTC. It yields the protein CASSLGVAGVNNEQFF.

J is TRBJ2-7 and V is TRBV30, with 11 bases that match TRBD2. The V and J ends lost 3 bases and 5 bases, in that order; junction bases with no gene match: 6. This CDR3 is built from 14 residues. Germline V gene data show CDR1 as GTSNPN and CDR2 as SVGIG (reference sequence). The CDR3 spells CAWRPLAGVDEQYF. The CDR3 DNA is TGTGCCTGGAGGCCACTAGCGGGAGTCGACGAGCAGTACTTC.

The chain has TRBV7-9 and TRBJ2-1; either TRBD1 or TRBD2 may supply D (5 bases each). V was cut by 4 bases and J by 9 bases, with 19 bases left in between. CDR1 and CDR2 (germline): SEHNR, FQNEAQ (reference sequence). The CDR3 has 15 residues. This CDR3 is CASSSGTIGVGEQFF. CDR3 coding DNA: TGTGCCAGCAGCTCAGGGACCATCGGGGTGGGTGAGCAGTTCTTC. The full variable domain, with the rest looked up from reference TRBV7-9 and TRBJ2-1, is DTGVSQNPRHKITKRGQNVTFRCDPISEHNRLYWYRQTLGQGPEFLTYFQNEAQLEKSRLLSDRFSAERPKGSFSTLEIQRTEQGDSAMYLCASSSGTIGVGEQFFGPGTRLTVL.

The chain carries TRBV7-6 and TRBJ1-1; weak D call: TRBD1 (5 bases). The ends were cut back, 5 bases at V and 6 bases at J, with 13 bases in the middle. CDR1 is SGHVS, CDR2 FNYEAQ, per germline. The CDR3 is made up of 13 amino acids. The CDR3 spells CASSVTGGAEAFF. The CDR3 bases are TGTGCCAGCAGCGTTACAGGAGGGGCTGAAGCTTTCTTT.

V usage is TRBV7-2 and J usage is TRBJ2-7, with TRBD2 matching over 10 bases. The J segment lost 5 bases and the V segment lost 3 bases, leaving 4 bases of the junction unmatched. In germline, CDR1 is SGHTA, CDR2 FQGNSA. The CDR3 sequence is 14 residues long. CDR3 coding DNA: TGTGCCAGCAGCTTCTTGGGACTAGCGAACGAGCAGTACTTC. Translating it yields CASSFLGLANEQYF.

V and J are TRBV11-2 and TRBJ2-7; 10 bases line up with TRBD2. The CDR3 has 15 amino acids. Germline CDR1 SGHAT, CDR2 FQNNGV. Losses at the gene ends were 5 bases for V and 3 bases for J; bases not matched to a gene: 7. DNA for the CDR3: TGTGCCAGCAGCGTCTCTAGCGGGAGAGACTACGAGCAGTACTTC. Translation gives CASSVSSGRDYEQYF.

This chain joins TRBV14 and TRBJ2-1, with 10 bases lining up with TRBD2. The germline gives CDR1 SGHDN, CDR2 FVKESK. CDR3 length: 17 residues. Unmatched junction bases numbered 9, after V lost 4 bases and J lost 3 bases. CDR3: CASSPASGRAVYNEQFF. CDR3 nucleotide sequence: TGTGCCAGCAGCCCCGCCAGCGGGAGGGCCGTCTACAATGAGCAGTTCTTC.

CDR3 residues: CASSLFEGSEEKLFF. In DNA, the CDR3 is TGTGCCAGCAGCTTATTTGAGGGGTCGGAGGAAAAACTGTTTTTT. The J gene is TRBJ1-4, the V gene TRBV7-9, with D tentatively TRBD1 (5 bases). V was clipped by 2 bases and J by 8 bases, with 15 bases between them. The CDR3 is made up of 15 amino acids. Germline V gene sequence: CDR1 SEHNR, CDR2 FQNEAQ (reference sequence).

V usage is TRBV27 and J usage is TRBJ1-1, with D unclear. This CDR3 is built from 15 residues. CDR1 is MNHEY and CDR2 is SMNVEV in the germline V gene (reference sequence). The V end was cut by 2 bases, the J end by 1 base, with 11 bases between. The CDR3 region is CASSLSRWGNTEAFF. The DNA for the CDR3 is TGTGCCAGCAGTTTAAGCAGGTGGGGGAACACTGAAGCTTTCTTT.

The chain employs TRBV13 and TRBJ1-2, with D possibly being TRBD1 (5 bases). V was cut by 5 bases and J by 6 bases, with 13 bases left in between. CDR1 and CDR2 from the germline V gene are PRHDT and FYEKMQ (reference sequence). The CDR3 loop spans 13 amino acids. In nucleotides, the CDR3 is TGTGCCAGCAGCCTCGCAGGGAATAATGGCTACACCTTC. This sequence encodes CASSLAGNNGYTF.

In its sample, this clone was seen once. The V call is TRBV2, the J call TRBJ2-7, with D unresolved. CDR3 length equals 11 residues. Trimming removed 4 bases from V and 6 bases from J, with 7 bases in between. Germline values: CDR1 SNHLY, CDR2 FYNNEI. In DNA form, the CDR3 reads TGTGCCAGCAGTGTAACTCTCGAGCAGTACTTC. It translates to CASSVTLEQYF. The whole variable domain, remainder taken from reference TRBV2 and TRBJ2-7, is EPEVTQTPSHQVTQMGQEVILRCVPISNHLYFYWYRQILGQKVEFLVSFYNNEISEKSEIFDDQFSVERPDGSNFTLKIRSTKLEDSAMYFCASSVTLEQYFGPGTRLTVT.